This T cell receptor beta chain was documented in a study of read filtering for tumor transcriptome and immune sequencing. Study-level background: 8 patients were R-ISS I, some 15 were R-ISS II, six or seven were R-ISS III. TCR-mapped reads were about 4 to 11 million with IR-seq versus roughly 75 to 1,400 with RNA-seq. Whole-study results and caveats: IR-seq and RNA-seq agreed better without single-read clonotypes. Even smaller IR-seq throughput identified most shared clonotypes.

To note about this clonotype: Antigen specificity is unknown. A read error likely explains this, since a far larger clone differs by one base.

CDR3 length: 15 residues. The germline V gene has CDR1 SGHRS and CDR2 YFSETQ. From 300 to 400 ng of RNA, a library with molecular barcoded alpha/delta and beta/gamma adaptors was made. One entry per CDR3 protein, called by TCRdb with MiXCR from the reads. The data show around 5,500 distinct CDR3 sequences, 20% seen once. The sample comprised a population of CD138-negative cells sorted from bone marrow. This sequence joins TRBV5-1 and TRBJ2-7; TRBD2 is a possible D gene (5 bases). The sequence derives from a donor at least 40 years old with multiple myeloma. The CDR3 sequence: CAGSPATTLLSEQYF. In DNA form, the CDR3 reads TGTGCCGGCAGCCCGGCGACTACCCTTCTATCCGAGCAGTACTTC.